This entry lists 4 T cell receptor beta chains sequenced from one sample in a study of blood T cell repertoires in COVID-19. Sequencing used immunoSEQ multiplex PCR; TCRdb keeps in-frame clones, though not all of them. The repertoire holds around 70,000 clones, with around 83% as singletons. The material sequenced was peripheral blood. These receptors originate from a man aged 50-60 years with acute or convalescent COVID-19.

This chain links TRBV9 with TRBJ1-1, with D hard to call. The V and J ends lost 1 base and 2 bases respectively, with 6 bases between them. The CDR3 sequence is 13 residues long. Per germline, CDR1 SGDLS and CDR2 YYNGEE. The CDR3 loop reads CASSVMANTEAFF. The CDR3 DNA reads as TGTGCCAGCAGCGTAATGGCCAACACTGAAGCTTTCTTT.

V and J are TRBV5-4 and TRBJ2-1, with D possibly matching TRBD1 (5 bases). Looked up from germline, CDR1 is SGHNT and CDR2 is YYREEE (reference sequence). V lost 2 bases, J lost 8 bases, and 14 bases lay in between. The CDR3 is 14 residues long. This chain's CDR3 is CASSLQTVGYEQFF. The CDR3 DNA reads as TGTGCCAGCAGCTTACAGACAGTGGGATATGAGCAGTTCTTC.

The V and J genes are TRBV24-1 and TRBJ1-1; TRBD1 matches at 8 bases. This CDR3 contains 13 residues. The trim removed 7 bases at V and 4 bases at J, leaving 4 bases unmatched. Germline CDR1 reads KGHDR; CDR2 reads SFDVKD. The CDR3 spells CATRQGAGTEAFF. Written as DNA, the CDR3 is TGTGCCACCAGGCAGGGGGCCGGCACTGAAGCTTTCTTT.

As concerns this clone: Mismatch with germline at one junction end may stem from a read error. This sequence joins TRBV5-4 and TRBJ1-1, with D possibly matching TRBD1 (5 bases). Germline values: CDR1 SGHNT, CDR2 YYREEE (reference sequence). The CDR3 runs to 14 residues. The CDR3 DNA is TGTGCCAGCAGCTTGGGGGCAGGGAACTCTGAAGCTTTCTTT. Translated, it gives CASSLGAGNSEAFF.